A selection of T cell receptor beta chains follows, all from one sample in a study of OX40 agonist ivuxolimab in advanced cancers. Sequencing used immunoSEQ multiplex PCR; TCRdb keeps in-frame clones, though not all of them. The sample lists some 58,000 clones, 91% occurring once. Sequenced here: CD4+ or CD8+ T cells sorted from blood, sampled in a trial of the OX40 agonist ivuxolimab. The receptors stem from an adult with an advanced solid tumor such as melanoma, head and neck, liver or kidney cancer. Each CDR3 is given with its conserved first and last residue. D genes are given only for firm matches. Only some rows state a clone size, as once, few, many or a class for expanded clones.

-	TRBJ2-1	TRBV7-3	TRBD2	CASSLRAGAPSISSYNEQFF	TGTGCCAGCAGCTTACGAGCGGGAGCACCCTCGATTAGCTCCTACAATGAGCAGTTCTTC
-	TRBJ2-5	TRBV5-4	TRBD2	CASSLGTSALQETQYF	TGTGCCAGCAGCTTAGGGACTAGCGCTCTCCAAGAGACCCAGTACTTC
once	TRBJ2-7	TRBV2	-	CASSYDLGTYKSDEQYF	TGTGCCAGCAGCTACGACCTTGGGACATATAAGTCCGACGAGCAGTACTTC
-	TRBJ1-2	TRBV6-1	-	CASSEGNPNYGYTF	TGTGCCAGCAGTGAGGGCAACCCTAACTATGGCTACACCTTC
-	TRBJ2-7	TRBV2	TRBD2	CASSAREGPYEQYF	TGTGCCAGCTCTGCCCGGGAGGGACCCTACGAGCAGTACTTC
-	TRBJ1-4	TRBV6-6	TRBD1	CASRYGTANEKLFF	TGTGCCAGCAGATATGGGACAGCAAATGAAAAACTGTTTTTT
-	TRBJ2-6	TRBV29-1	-	CSAQTSGANVLTF	TGCAGCGCACAGACCTCTGGGGCCAACGTCCTGACTTTC
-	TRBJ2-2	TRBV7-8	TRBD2	CASSLLTSGSAGELFF	TGTGCCAGCAGCCTATTGACTAGCGGGAGTGCCGGGGAGCTGTTTTTT
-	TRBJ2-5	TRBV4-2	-	CASSQGGAGYTQETQYF	TGTGCCAGCAGCCAAGGTGGGGCGGGGTACACCCAAGAGACCCAGTACTTC
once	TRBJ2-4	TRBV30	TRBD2	CAWGTSDSYIQYF	TGTGCCTGGGGGACTAGCGATTCATACATTCAGTACTTC